This TCR beta chain was found in a study of shared clonotypes between healthy human individuals. With regard to this clone: Its antigen is not known.

Study results and caveats: Sharing of clonotypes among donors was expected to vary with sequencing depth.

V shed 0 bases and J shed 3 bases, with 14 bases lying between them. Germline V gene sequence: CDR1 ENHRY, CDR2 SYGVKD. The CDR3 contains 16 residues. Measured with immunoSEQ multiplex PCR; TCRdb has only the in-frame clones, and not every one. The data contain approximately 2.4 million clones, approximately 96% of them singletons. The sample taken for sequencing was naive CD4+ T cells sorted from blood. The subset: CD45RA+ positively selected. The sequence was collected from a man in his late teens or twenties in good health. The chain couples TRBV10-3 to TRBJ2-5; weak D call: TRBD1 (6 bases). Written as DNA, the CDR3 is TGTGCCATCAGTGAGTCCTTTACAGGGTTCGAAGAGACCCAGTACTTC. This sequence encodes CAISESFTGFEETQYF.